What follows are 26 T cell receptor beta chains derived from one specimen sequenced in a study of T cell responses to AZD1222 COVID-19 vaccine. Here immunoSEQ multiplex PCR was the method, and the copy in TCRdb shows in-frame clones only, minus some. The data show 150,000 to 200,000 clones, 90% seen once. Sequenced here: peripheral blood, sampled on day 0 of AZD1222 vaccination. The receptors stem from an adult in good health.

The rearrangement uses TRBV6-2 or TRBV6-3 and TRBJ2-1, with D possibly matching TRBD2 (6 bases). CDR3 size: 17 residues. The V and J ends lost 0 bases and 7 bases respectively, with 19 bases between them. In germline, CDR1 is MNHEY, CDR2 SVGEGT. CDR3 protein: CASSYSGNVYRGNEQFF. In nucleotides, the CDR3 is TGTGCCAGCAGTTACTCAGGGAACGTCTATCGGGGGAATGAGCAGTTCTTC.

The chain is built from TRBV27 and TRBJ1-2, with D unresolved. The germline V gene has CDR1 MNHEY and CDR2 SMNVEV (reference sequence). CDR3 length equals 17 residues. V dropped 4 bases and J dropped 3 bases, with 21 bases sitting between them. As DNA, the CDR3 is TGTGCCAGCAGTTCTCAGTACTCGGGCCCGACCTACTATGGCTACACCTTC. Translating it yields CASSSQYSGPTYYGYTF.

The chain employs TRBV19 and TRBJ1-2; a possible D gene is TRBD1 (5 bases). Per the germline V gene, CDR1 is LNHDA and CDR2 is SQIVND (reference sequence). Trimming pared 3 bases from V and 3 bases from J, leaving 8 bases between. The length of the CDR3 is 13 residues. CDR3 in amino acids: CASSIGADYGYTF. In DNA, the CDR3 is TGTGCCAGTAGTATCGGGGCCGACTATGGCTACACCTTC.

This clone appeared a few times. V gene TRBV28 combines with J gene TRBJ1-5; no reliable D call. The V end was cut by 1 base, the J end by 6 bases, with 7 bases between. Germline loops: CDR1 MDHEN, CDR2 SYDVKM. The CDR3 runs 13 residues. The CDR3 sequence is CASSLFRRQPQHF. The CDR3 nucleotides are TGTGCCAGCAGTTTATTTAGGCGTCAGCCCCAGCATTTT.

The rearrangement links TRBV10-2 to TRBJ2-7; D is undetermined. Germline V CDR1 and CDR2: WSHSY, SAAADI. V was pared by 11 bases and J by 7 bases, with 21 bases between. The CDR3 is 13 amino acids. CDR3 in amino acids: CASRSRELWEQYF. CDR3 nucleotides: TGCGCCTCCAGGTCCAGAGAACTTTGGGAGCAGTACTTC.

The gene calls are TRBV11-3 and TRBJ2-7, with D possibly being TRBD2 (5 bases). This CDR3 contains 13 residues. The V and J ends lost 5 bases and 3 bases respectively, with 11 bases between them. Germline CDR1 and CDR2: SGHNT and YENEEA. The CDR3 DNA reads TGTGCCAGCAGCATCGACGGGGACTACGAGCAGTACTTC. Protein sequence: CASSIDGDYEQYF.

The rearrangement links TRBV4-1 to TRBJ1-2, with D perhaps matching TRBD1 (5 bases). In germline, CDR1 is MGHRA, CDR2 YSYEKL. This CDR3 region has 14 residues. With 2 bases removed from V and 4 bases from J, the gap between germline ends came to 11 bases. CDR3 bases: TGCGCCAGCAGCCAATTTCAGGGTAGCTATGGCTACACCTTC. Translated, it gives CASSQFQGSYGYTF.

The rearrangement joins TRBV6-1 to TRBJ2-7, with 8 bases identical to TRBD1. Germline V gene lookup returns CDR1 MNHNS and CDR2 SASEGT. The CDR3 extends over 17 amino acids. After removal of 3 bases from V and 3 bases from J, the junction contained 13 bases not matched to a gene. This CDR3 is CASSESLAGQGGYEQYF. The CDR3 nucleotides are TGTGCCAGCAGTGAGTCTCTGGCAGGACAGGGAGGCTACGAGCAGTACTTC.

This clone was picked up one time. The chain combines TRBV3-1 (or the pseudogene TRBV3-2) with TRBJ1-1, with a weak D call TRBD1 (5 bases). The V end was cut by 1 base, the J end by 4 bases, with 19 bases between. This CDR3 has 17 amino acids. Germline assignment: CDR1 LGHDT and CDR2 YNNKEL (reference sequence). CDR3 residues: CASSQGFGTGRVTEAFF. CDR3 nucleotide sequence: TGTGCCAGCAGCCAAGGGTTCGGGACGGGGAGGGTCACTGAAGCTTTCTTT.

The chain combines TRBV9 with TRBJ1-5; D might be TRBD1 (6 bases). Germline loops: CDR1 SGDLS, CDR2 YYNGEE. The V end was cut by 4 bases, the J end by 6 bases, with 17 bases between. The CDR3 length is 15 residues. CDR3 nucleotides: TGTGCCAGCAGCTATGGAGGGGGAATCGGTCAGCCCCAGCATTTT. The encoded protein is CASSYGGGIGQPQHF.

The chain employs TRBV5-1 and TRBJ1-2, with D possibly TRBD1 on 6 matching bases. Per germline, CDR1 SGHRS and CDR2 YFSETQ. Trimming took off 6 bases at V and 4 bases at J, with 16 bases between the two ends. The CDR3 is made up of 14 amino acids. The CDR3 here is CASTAGQGPYGYTF. The CDR3 nucleotides are TGCGCCAGCACTGCGGGGCAGGGGCCCTATGGCTACACCTTC.

The chain combines TRBV9 with TRBJ1-1; D call uncertain. The V and J ends lost 4 bases and 4 bases respectively, with 14 bases between them. Looked up from germline, CDR1 is SGDLS and CDR2 is YYNGEE. This CDR3 has 14 residues. CDR3 DNA: TGTGCCAGCAGCCCCGCTTTCAGTATCACTGAAGCTTTCTTT. It is translated as CASSPAFSITEAFF. The variable domain in full, completed from reference TRBV9 and TRBJ1-1, reads DSGVTQTPKHLITATGQRVTLRCSPRSGDLSVYWYQQSLDQGLQFLIQYYNGEERAKGNILERFSAQQFPDLHSELNLSSLELGDSALYFCASSPAFSITEAFFGQGTRLTVV.

This clone appeared a few times. The V and J genes are TRBV10-3 and TRBJ2-7, with 11 positions matching TRBD1. Germline lookup yields CDR1 ENHRY and CDR2 SYGVKD. V shed 2 bases, J shed 3 bases, and the junction held 3 bases outside the gene matches. The CDR3 has 15 amino acids. Here the CDR3 reads CAISEPGTGGYEQYF. CDR3 coding DNA: TGTGCCATCAGTGAGCCCGGGACAGGGGGCTACGAGCAGTACTTC.

The CDR3 nucleotides read TGTGCCAGCAGCCCACGGCTAGATAGCCAGGGGGTCGGTGGCTACACCTTC. It encodes CASSPRLDSQGVGGYTF. V and J are TRBV14 and TRBJ1-2; 7 bases are shared with TRBD1. Germline CDR1 SGHDN, CDR2 FVKESK. The V segment lost 4 bases and the J segment 7 bases; nucleotides outside the gene matches: 18. The CDR3 totals 17 residues.

This chain links TRBV2 with TRBJ1-2; 7 nucleotides line up with TRBD1. CDR3 length: 15 amino acids. CDR1 is SNHLY and CDR2 is FYNNEI in the germline V gene. Trimming at V came to 6 bases and at J to 1 base, leaving 8 bases not matched to a gene. The chain's CDR3 is CASSYQGQDNYGYTF. The DNA for the CDR3 is TGTGCCAGCAGCTATCAAGGACAGGATAACTATGGCTACACCTTC. The variable domain in full, with the rest retrieved from reference TRBV2 and TRBJ1-2, is EPEVTQTPSHQVTQMGQEVILRCVPISNHLYFYWYRQILGQKVEFLVSFYNNEISEKSEIFDDQFSVERPDGSNFTLKIRSTKLEDSAMYFCASSYQGQDNYGYTFGSGTRLTVV.

This clone has just one count. The gene calls are TRBV4-3 and TRBJ1-5; no definite D call. Germline V CDR1 and CDR2: LGHNA, YSLEER. The CDR3 sequence is 16 residues long. V shed 2 bases and J shed 0 bases, with 11 bases lying between them. This CDR3 is CASSQWFQNSNQPQHF. The CDR3, as DNA: TGCGCCAGCAGCCAATGGTTTCAGAATAGCAATCAGCCCCAGCATTTT.

The chain joins TRBV7-9 to TRBJ1-3; TRBD1 matches 8 bases. Germline values: CDR1 SEHNR, CDR2 FQNEAQ (reference sequence). V shed 5 bases, J shed 4 bases, and the junction held 7 bases outside the gene matches. The CDR3 has 15 residues. The CDR3 sequence is CASSPPGQGGNTIYF. CDR3 DNA: TGTGCCAGCAGCCCACCCGGACAGGGAGGAAACACCATATATTTT.

The DNA of the CDR3 is TGTGCCAGCAGCCAAGTCGCGGGCACTGAAGCTTTCTTT. Translation: CASSQVAGTEAFF. The chain combines TRBV3-1 (or the pseudogene TRBV3-2) with TRBJ1-1; unclear D gene. V was clipped by 1 base and J by 4 bases, with 7 bases between them. This CDR3 contains 13 residues. CDR1 and CDR2 (germline): LGHDT, YNNKEL (reference sequence).

This clone was detected a few times. The chain recombines TRBV6-5 with TRBJ2-5; the D gene could be TRBD1 or TRBD2 (5 bases each). V was cut by 2 bases and J by 4 bases, with 11 bases left in between. The CDR3 contains 14 residues. CDR1 MNHEY and CDR2 SVGAGI come from the germline V gene. CDR3 sequence: CASSYNRGGETQYF. In DNA form, the CDR3 reads TGTGCCAGCAGTTACAACCGTGGGGGAGAGACCCAGTACTTC.

The chain joins TRBV7-9 to TRBJ2-1, with 14 bases matching TRBD2. Trimming removed 5 bases from V and 4 bases from J; junction bases left unmatched: 1. CDR1 is SEHNR, CDR2 FQNEAQ, per germline (reference sequence). This CDR3 has 15 residues. In DNA, the CDR3 is TGTGCCAGCAGCCGGACTAGCGGGGGGTACAATGAGCAGTTCTTC. This sequence encodes CASSRTSGGYNEQFF.

This chain links TRBV13 with TRBJ1-1; 9 bases are a match to TRBD1. The CDR3 loop spans 13 amino acids. The germline CDR1 and CDR2 sequences are PRHDT and FYEKMQ (reference sequence). Trimming cost V 8 bases and J 10 bases; bases outside gene matches: 11. CDR3 in amino acids: CASSDRGGLGAFF. CDR3 in DNA: TGTGCCAGCTCGGACAGGGGCGGGCTGGGAGCTTTCTTT.

The chain couples TRBV5-1 to TRBJ1-2, with D unresolved. V was pared by 1 base and J by 4 bases, with 17 bases between. Germline values: CDR1 SGHRS, CDR2 YFSETQ. The CDR3 extends over 16 amino acids. The CDR3 nucleotides read TGCGCCAGCAGCTTGAGATTACCCGAGATTACCTATGGCTACACCTTC. This sequence encodes CASSLRLPEITYGYTF.

The genes are TRBV29-1 and TRBJ2-7, with D perhaps matching TRBD1 (5 bases). Trimming took 4 bases from V and 5 from J, leaving 15 bases between them. From germline, CDR1 is SQVTM and CDR2 ANQGSEA. The CDR3 is made up of 13 amino acids. CDR3 bases: TGCAGCGTTGTGGGGCAGGCTGGCGACGAGCAGTACTTC. It is translated as CSVVGQAGDEQYF.

V usage is TRBV28 and J usage is TRBJ1-4; D is unresolved. The CDR3 extends over 20 amino acids. Trimming stripped 3 bases from V and 0 bases from J, with 23 bases between. CDR1 MDHEN and CDR2 SYDVKM come from the germline V gene. The CDR3 loop reads CASSFRLFIYSAATNEKLFF. In nucleotides, the CDR3 is TGTGCCAGCAGTTTTCGGTTGTTTATCTACAGCGCCGCAACTAATGAAAAACTGTTTTTT.

The CDR3 sequence is CASSLSQGNYGYTF. CDR3 sequence (DNA): TGCGCCAGCAGCTTGAGCCAGGGGAACTATGGCTACACCTTC. J is TRBJ1-2 and V is TRBV5-1; maybe TRBD1 (6 bases). V lost 1 base and J 2 bases, leaving 9 bases between the germline ends. CDR3 length: 14 amino acids. Per the germline V gene, CDR1 is SGHRS and CDR2 is YFSETQ.

The chain is built from TRBV28 and TRBJ1-1; no clear D. In germline, CDR1 is MDHEN, CDR2 SYDVKM. V lost 9 bases and J lost 1, with 6 bases in between. The CDR3 has 11 amino acids. For the CDR3, the DNA is TGTGCCAGTAGCACGAACACTGAAGCTTTCTTT. Protein: CASSTNTEAFF.